This TCR beta chain was captured in a study of blood T cell repertoires in COVID-19. Study in general: Acute and convalescent COVID-19 samples came from the United States, Italy and Spain.

Trimming removed 8 bases at V and 2 bases at J, with 12 bases between. The germline V gene encodes CDR1 SNHLY and CDR2 FYNNEI. The CDR3 runs 13 residues. Original processing notes: For nucleated cells, counts were estimated from reference gene primer amplification. Some clones are missing from TCRdb's copy, which holds only in-frame ones; the method was immunoSEQ multiplex PCR. From that table come the V and J calls and clone size; the DNA was used to work out D and trimming. The repertoire has 110,000 or so clones, 75% to 90% of them found once; the top ten carry around a quarter. The chain carries TRBV2 and TRBJ1-2; TRBD1 might be the D (6 bases). The clonotype was recovered from an older man with active or convalescent COVID-19. The sequencing sample was made of peripheral blood. The CDR3 DNA is TGTGCCAGCGGGACAAGGACCAACTATGGCTACACCTTC. Its translation: CASGTRTNYGYTF.